A selection of T cell receptor beta chains follows, all from one sample in a study of CD8 T cells in Susac syndrome. TCRdb re-derived calls from the immunoSEQ multiplex PCR reads in MiXCR, one entry per CDR3 protein. The sample consists of roughly 190,000 distinct CDR3 sequences, roughly 94% of them appearing once. Sample: CD8+ T cells from PBMCs. These receptors all stem from a human donor with Susac syndrome. Each CDR3 is given with its conserved first and last residue. D genes are given only for firm matches. A row's size may be missing; if present it is once, few, many or a size class.

D	J	size	length	V	DNA	CDR3
NA	TRBJ1-1	NA	15	TRBV30	TGTGCCTGGAGTCCAACCGGAGGGGTACTGGCTGAAGCTTTCTTT	CAWSPTGGVLAEAFF
NA	TRBJ2-1	NA	13	TRBV7-3	TGTGCCAGCAGCGCTCAGGGTCCGGATGAGCAGTTCTTC	CASSAQGPDEQFF
TRBD1	TRBJ1-5	NA	16	TRBV27	TGTGCCAGCAGACAGGGGGTTGAGTCGGGCAATCAGCCCCAGCATTTT	CASRQGVESGNQPQHF
NA	TRBJ1-1	NA	14	TRBV7-2	TGTGCCAGCAGCTCCATGGGGGTATCCACTGAAGCTTTCTTT	CASSSMGVSTEAFF
NA	TRBJ2-7	NA	13	TRBV14	TGTGCCAGCAGTCGTGGGGGGTTCAACGAGCAGTACTTC	CASSRGGFNEQYF
NA	TRBJ1-1	NA	15	TRBV29-1	TGCAGCGTTGCCTTGCGGGGTCGCCCGAACACTGAAGCTTTCTTT	CSVALRGRPNTEAFF
TRBD2	TRBJ2-5	NA	13	TRBV29-1	TGCAGCGTGACTAGCGGATGGGGAGAGACCCAGTACTTC	CSVTSGWGETQYF
NA	TRBJ2-3	NA	15	TRBV4-1	TGCGCCAGCAGCCAAGATTCCAGGGACACAGATACGCAGTATTTT	CASSQDSRDTDTQYF
NA	TRBJ2-7	NA	16	TRBV4-1	TGCGCCAGCAGTCAAATCAGGGTCGACCCAACCTACGAGCAGTACTTC	CASSQIRVDPTYEQYF
NA	TRBJ2-1	NA	14	TRBV29-1	TGCAGCGTGCCCGCGGGGCTGGGCTACAATGAGCAGTTCTTC	CSVPAGLGYNEQFF
TRBD1	TRBJ1-2	NA	18	TRBV4-1	TGCGCCAGCAGCCTCCCGGACAGGGGGCAACATTCTAACTATGGCTACACCTTC	CASSLPDRGQHSNYGYTF
NA	TRBJ2-1	NA	12	TRBV15	TGTGCCACCGGCACCCCAGTATTAGAGCAGTTCTTC	CATGTPVLEQFF
TRBD2	TRBJ2-7	once	15	TRBV4-2	TGTGCCAGCAGCCAAGGAGGCGGGAGGCCTGACGAGCAGTACTTC	CASSQGGGRPDEQYF
NA	TRBJ1-1	NA	14	TRBV24-1	TGTGCCACCAGTGACACGAGGGAGAACACTGAAGCTTTCTTT	CATSDTRENTEAFF
NA	TRBJ2-7	NA	15	TRBV10-3	TGTGCCATCAGTGAGCGACAAGAAGGGGAGTACGAGCAGTACTTC	CAISERQEGEYEQYF
NA	TRBJ1-1	NA	13	TRBV14	TGTGCCAGCAGTCAACAGGGTTATCCTGAAGCTTTCTTT	CASSQQGYPEAFF
TRBD2	TRBJ2-3	NA	18	TRBV4-1	TGCGCCAGCAGCCAAGATCGCGGCCTAGCGGAGGGGCGAGATACGCAGTATTTT	CASSQDRGLAEGRDTQYF
NA	TRBJ1-3	NA	15	TRBV7-2	TGTGCCAGCAGTCAGGACAGAAACTCTGGAAACACCATATATTTT	CASSQDRNSGNTIYF
TRBD1	TRBJ1-5	NA	15	TRBV7-9	TGTGCCAGCAGCTTTGGGGACAGGGAGGCTCAGCCCCAGCATTTT	CASSFGDREAQPQHF
TRBD1	TRBJ1-5	NA	19	TRBV4-1	TGCGCCAGCAGCCAAGCCCTGGGACAGGGGGCGCTTCCCATCCAGCCCCAGCATTTT	CASSQALGQGALPIQPQHF
TRBD2	TRBJ2-1	NA	15	TRBV7-9	TGTGCCAGCAGCTTTAGCGGGATACGGTACAATGAGCAGTTCTTC	CASSFSGIRYNEQFF
TRBD1	TRBJ1-2	NA	15	TRBV30	TGTGCCTGGACCCTGGGGCTTGGACAGGGCTATGGCTACACCTTC	CAWTLGLGQGYGYTF
NA	TRBJ2-2	NA	14	TRBV5-6	TGTGCCAGCAGCCCCGTGACGTACACCGGGGAGCTGTTTTTT	CASSPVTYTGELFF
TRBD2	TRBJ2-7	NA	14	TRBV5-1	TGCGCCAGCACTCCCACCGGGGGGTCCTACGAGCAGTACTTC	CASTPTGGSYEQYF
NA	TRBJ2-5	NA	15	TRBV10-3	TGTGCCATAAGCCCCCCAGGGATGGGTGTTGAGACCCAGTACTTC	CAISPPGMGVETQYF
TRBD1	TRBJ2-3	NA	18	TRBV23-1	TGCGCCAGCAGTCAATCGAGATCGGACAGGGACTTTTATGGTGCGCAGTATTTT	CASSQSRSDRDFYGAQYF
NA	TRBJ1-5	NA	15	TRBV30	TGTGCCTGGAGTGTACGAGGGAATAGCAATCAGCCCCAGCATTTT	CAWSVRGNSNQPQHF
NA	TRBJ1-1	NA	14	TRBV4-1	TGCGCCAGCAGCCAAATGGGGATGAACACTGAAGCTTTCTTT	CASSQMGMNTEAFF
TRBD1	TRBJ2-7	NA	14	TRBV7-6	TGTGCCAGCAGCCAAAGACAGGGAAGGAACGAGCAGTACTTC	CASSQRQGRNEQYF
TRBD1	TRBJ1-5	NA	15	TRBV5-6	TGTGCCAGCAGCCTCGGACAGGGAACGAATCAGCCCCAGCATTTT	CASSLGQGTNQPQHF
TRBD2	TRBJ2-1	once	16	TRBV5-6	TGTGCCAGCAGCTTGGCTTCTAGCGGGAATGACAATGAGCAGTTCTTC	CASSLASSGNDNEQFF
NA	TRBJ2-5	NA	13	TRBV24-1	TGTGCCACCAGCACGGGACTCCAAGAGACCCAGTACTTC	CATSTGLQETQYF
NA	TRBJ2-3	NA	15	TRBV5-1	TGCGCCAGCAGCCGACGGACTGGAGGGGGGGGTACGCAGTATTTT	CASSRRTGGGGTQYF
TRBD1	TRBJ2-3	NA	15	TRBV6-5	TGTGCCAGCAGTGGACCGGGACAGAGCACAGATACGCAGTATTTT	CASSGPGQSTDTQYF
NA	TRBJ2-7	NA	13	TRBV6-1	TGTGCCAGCCTACAGGCCCCGTCCTACGAGCAGTACTTC	CASLQAPSYEQYF
TRBD1	TRBJ2-7	NA	13	TRBV20-1	TGCAGTGCTAGGTACAGGGGGATCGGGGAGCAGTACTTC	CSARYRGIGEQYF
TRBD1	TRBJ2-7	NA	16	TRBV7-8	TGTGCCAGCAGCTTAAACTCCGGGACAGTCTCCTACGAGCAGTACTTC	CASSLNSGTVSYEQYF
NA	TRBJ2-1	NA	19	TRBV5-4	TGTGCCAGCAGCCTTTCCGCCTGGAGGCCGACATTAACCTACAATGAGCAGTTCTTC	CASSLSAWRPTLTYNEQFF
NA	TRBJ1-1	NA	17	TRBV13	TGTGCCAGCAGCTTAGGATTTCACTCACGCGGGGTGACTGAAGCTTTCTTT	CASSLGFHSRGVTEAFF
NA	TRBJ2-1	NA	12	TRBV28	TGTGCCAGCAGCCCCGATTGGCATGAGCAGTTCTTC	CASSPDWHEQFF
NA	TRBJ2-4	NA	13	TRBV19	TGTGCCAGTAGTATTTTTAGTGGGGACATTCAGTACTTC	CASSIFSGDIQYF
NA	TRBJ2-3	NA	16	TRBV4-1	TGCGCCAGCAGCACCTCTCAGGGGACCTTCACAGATACGCAGTATTTT	CASSTSQGTFTDTQYF